Listed here are 18 T cell receptor delta chains from one sample, sequenced in a study of delta chain sequences of gamma delta T cells. TCRdb re-called clones from the 5' RACE reads using CATT. The table includes approximately 2,500 delta-chain clones, approximately 6% detected once. Sequenced material: either unsorted cells or a sorted T cell fraction (not recorded which). These TCRs come from a human donor in good health.

By share, this clone ranks as medium-sized. The chain employs TRDV2 and TRDJ1, with 8 bases lining up with TRDD3. The V segment lost 2 bases and the J segment 0 bases; nucleotides outside the gene matches: 4. This CDR3 contains 15 residues. Germline CDR1 GEAIGNYY, CDR2 EKD. CDR3 amino acids: CACDMLGDYTDKLIF. For the CDR3, the DNA is TGTGCCTGTGACATGCTGGGGGACTACACCGATAAACTCATCTTT.

This clone was seen only a few times. V usage is TRDV2 and J usage is TRDJ1; D call uncertain. The V gene's germline CDR1 is GEAIGNYY and CDR2 EKD. Trimming took off 0 bases at V and 0 bases at J, with 13 bases between the two ends. CDR3 length: 16 residues. The CDR3 nucleotides are TGTGCCTGTGACACCATTGGGTTCCAGTACACCGATAAACTCATCTTT. Translated, it gives CACDTIGFQYTDKLIF.

Only a few counts were recorded for this clone. This DNA's translation and the protein TCRdb lists, from a much larger clone, do not match at residue 7, likely due to a read error; the protein shown is translated from the DNA. The chain uses TRDV2 and TRDJ1; TRDD3 matches 9 bases. Germline values: CDR1 GEAIGNYY, CDR2 EKD. The CDR3 is made up of 24 amino acids. V gave up 0 bases and J gave up 0 bases; unmatched junction bases: 28. The CDR3 coding sequence is TGTGCCTGTGACACCGTTCAACCTACGGGGGATACTCCATCGGCGCGCCTGTACACCGATAAACTCATCTTT. The encoded protein is CACDTVQPTGDTPSARLYTDKLIF.

There are many counts of this clone. The V and J genes are TRDV2 and TRDJ1; TRDD3 agrees at 10 bases. The germline V gene encodes CDR1 GEAIGNYY and CDR2 EKD. The CDR3 spans 15 residues. With 0 bases clipped from V and 3 bases from J, the junction kept 3 bases outside the gene matches. The CDR3 here is CACDTVGGYSDKLIF. The CDR3 DNA is TGTGCCTGTGACACCGTTGGGGGATACTCCGATAAACTCATCTTT.

This clone was found a few times. The protein TCRdb lists belongs to a much larger clone and differs from this DNA's translation at residue 8, which points to a read error; the protein shown is made from the DNA. This sequence joins TRDV2 and TRDJ1; TRDD3 might be the D (5 bases). The ends were cut back, 3 bases at V and 4 bases at J, with 14 bases in the middle. Germline V gives CDR1 GEAIGNYY, CDR2 EKD. The CDR3 has 14 residues. In DNA, the CDR3 is TGTGCCTGTGACCCCTTGGGATCTAACGATAAACTCATCTTT. This translates into CACDPLGSNDKLIF.

By share of the sample, this clone is medium-sized (0.01 to 0.1%). The gene calls are TRDV1 and TRDJ1; D remains unclear. Germline CDR1 reads TSWWSYY; CDR2 reads QGS. The CDR3 loop spans 12 amino acids. Trimming left V 7 bases short and J 1 base short, with 7 bases between. This CDR3 is CALAGSTDKLIF. Here the CDR3 DNA reads TGTGCTCTTGCGGGGTCCACCGATAAACTCATCTTT.

This clone is labeled medium-sized. The J gene is TRDJ1, the V gene TRDV2; TRDD3 agrees at 8 bases. The CDR3 is made up of 19 amino acids. The V and J ends lost 1 base and 0 bases, in that order; junction bases with no gene match: 15. Germline loops: CDR1 GEAIGNYY, CDR2 EKD. CDR3 in amino acids: CACDTNFGLGEHYTDKLIF. The CDR3 bases are TGTGCCTGTGACACTAATTTCGGGCTGGGGGAGCACTACACCGATAAACTCATCTTT.

This clone came up a few times. TCRdb's listed protein matches a much larger clone and diverges from this DNA's translation at residue 15, likely through a read error; the protein shown comes from the DNA. The chain joins TRDV1 to TRDJ1; perhaps TRDD2 as D (9 bases). Germline V lookup: CDR1 TSWWSYY, CDR2 QGS. This CDR3 spans 19 amino acids. The CDR3 DNA sequence: TGTGCTCTTGGGACCGCCTTCCTACGCTGGGGGACCTACACCGGTAAACTCATCTTT. This translates into CALGTAFLRWGTYTGKLIF.

The chain combines TRDV1 with TRDJ1, with 12 nucleotides matching TRDD3. Germline CDR1 is TSWWSYY and CDR2 is QGS. V lost 0 bases, J lost 0 bases, and 11 bases stayed unmatched. CDR3 length equals 20 residues. CDR3 protein: CALGELYLGDTGKYTDKLIF. Written as DNA, the CDR3 is TGTGCTCTTGGGGAACTTTATCTGGGGGATACGGGGAAGTACACCGATAAACTCATCTTT.

With respect to this clone: The mismatch at residue 20 between this DNA's translation and the TCRdb protein of a much larger clone likely reflects a read error; the protein shown is translated from the DNA. This chain links TRDV2 with TRDJ1; 11 nucleotides agree with TRDD3. The CDR3 totals 22 residues. The germline V gene has CDR1 GEAIGNYY and CDR2 EKD. CDR3 in DNA: TGTGCCTGTGACCAACCTTCCGTCTGGGGGATACCCCCCGGTGAGTACACCGATAAATTCATCTTT. It translates to CACDQPSVWGIPPGEYTDKFIF.

Concerning this clone: The translation of this DNA and the TCRdb protein of a much larger clone differ at residue 12, probably owing to a read error; the protein shown here is translated from the DNA. The V call is TRDV1, the J call TRDJ1, with D possibly matching TRDD3 (6 bases). Deletions cut 1 base from V and 0 bases from J, with 30 bases between. This CDR3 region has 22 residues. CDR1 is TSWWSYY and CDR2 is QGS in the germline V gene. The CDR3 nucleotides are TGTGCTCTTGGGGAACCCGGTGGGCCCCTCGTCTGTAAGGGGGAGTACACCGATAAACTCATCTTT. Its protein product is CALGEPGGPLVCKGEYTDKLIF.

This clone was observed a few times. TCRdb's listed protein matches a much larger clone and diverges from this DNA's translation at residue 5, likely through a read error; the protein shown comes from the DNA. The gene calls are TRDV2 and TRDJ1; TRDD3 is a possible D gene (5 bases). Per germline, CDR1 GEAIGNYY and CDR2 EKD. The CDR3 runs 18 residues. Trimming pared 3 bases from V and 2 bases from J, leaving 24 bases between. The CDR3 DNA reads as TGTGCCTGTGACGCCGTTACTGGACTTTTAAATTGGACCGATAAACTCATCTTT. This gives the protein CACDAVTGLLNWTDKLIF.

Concerning this clone: TCRdb has a much larger clone's protein, which differs at residue 5 from the translation of this DNA, likely because of a read error; what is shown is the protein translated from the DNA. The V call is TRDV1, the J call TRDJ1, with D possibly TRDD3 on 6 matching bases. CDR1 TSWWSYY and CDR2 QGS come from the germline V gene. The CDR3 extends over 22 amino acids. Trimming removed 3 bases at V and 0 bases at J, with 32 bases between. CDR3 sequence (DNA): TGTGCTCTTGGGGACCCAGGGCCCTACTCCCTTACTGGGAGCGGCGACACCGATAAACTCATCTTT. As protein: CALGDPGPYSLTGSGDTDKLIF.

As for this clone: TCRdb's listed protein matches a much larger clone and diverges from this DNA's translation at residue 11, likely through a read error; the protein shown comes from the DNA. The genes are TRDV2 and TRDJ1; D is possibly TRDD3 (5 bases). The CDR3 runs 19 residues. Germline V gives CDR1 GEAIGNYY, CDR2 EKD. V was clipped by 0 bases and J by 3 bases, with 25 bases between them. Written as DNA, the CDR3 is TGTGCCTGTGACACCGTGGCACAAGGTGGGGAATACGTCGCCGATAAACTCATCTTT. Its translation is CACDTVAQGGEYVADKLIF.

This clone is deemed medium-sized. The chain uses TRDV2 and TRDJ3; TRDD3 aligns across 7 bases. The trim removed 0 bases at V and 0 bases at J, leaving 4 bases unmatched. The CDR3 totals 18 residues. Germline loops: CDR1 GEAIGNYY, CDR2 EKD. The CDR3 sequence is CACDTVTGDSWDTRQMFF. DNA for the CDR3: TGTGCCTGTGACACCGTAACTGGGGACTCCTGGGACACCCGACAGATGTTTTTC.

This clone was seen repeatedly, ten times or more. The chain joins TRDV2 to TRDJ1, with 13 bases lining up with TRDD3. CDR3 length: 18 amino acids. Germline loops: CDR1 GEAIGNYY, CDR2 EKD. With 0 bases clipped from V and 1 base from J, the junction kept 7 bases outside the gene matches. The CDR3 region is CACDTVVLGDTGTDKLIF. The CDR3 bases are TGTGCCTGTGACACCGTCGTACTGGGGGATACGGGCACCGATAAACTCATCTTT.

As to this clone: Other DNA sequences in this specimen translate into the identical CDR3. V is TRDV2 and J is TRDJ3; 9 bases map to TRDD3. Trimming cost V 0 bases and J 0 bases; bases outside gene matches: 8. This CDR3 region has 20 residues. CDR1 and CDR2 (germline): GEAIGNYY, EKD. The CDR3 loop is CACDTVLGDSSSWDTRQMFF. The CDR3 nucleotides are TGTGCCTGTGACACCGTACTGGGGGACTCCAGCTCCTGGGACACCCGACAGATGTTTTTC.

To note about this clone: TCRdb records a much larger clone's protein for this DNA, with a difference at residue 4 that likely arises from a read error; the protein given is the translation of the DNA. The gene calls are TRDV1 and TRDJ1; 7 nucleotides line up with TRDD3. The V gene's germline CDR1 is TSWWSYY and CDR2 QGS. The CDR3 is 19 residues long. CDR3 nucleotide sequence: TGTGCTCTTGAGGAATCTCTCGGACTGGGGATCTCGTACACCGATAAACTCATCTTT. Translated, it gives CALEESLGLGISYTDKLIF.